The rows below give T cell receptor beta chains drawn from one sample of a study of T cells in Graves' hyperthyroidism and ophthalmopathy. MiXCR, run by TCRdb on the multiplex PCR reads, gives a single entry per CDR3 protein. The sample carries hundreds of thousands of distinct CDR3 sequences, approximately 14% recorded once. Sequenced input: blood. The source of these receptors is a woman between 40 and 55 years old with Graves' hyperthyroidism. Each CDR3 is given with its conserved first and last residue. The D gene is left open where the match is weak. Only some rows state a clone size, as once, few, many or a class for expanded clones.

CDR3 DNA,CDR3 protein,V gene,J gene,D gene,clone size
TGTGCCAGCAGCTTACTCGGGAGACCTCCCTACGAGCAGTACTTC,CASSLLGRPPYEQYF,TRBV7-8,TRBJ2-7,-,few
TGCAGTGCGAGACAGGGGGCTGCGGAGACCCAGTACTTC,CSARQGAAETQYF,TRBV20-1,TRBJ2-5,TRBD1,many
TGTGCCAGTAGTATAGAGTCCCGGTCTGGGGCCAACGTCCTGACTTTC,CASSIESRSGANVLTF,TRBV19,TRBJ2-6,-,-
TGTGCCAGCAGTTTGGGGGGAGTAGAACAGCCCCAGCATTTT,CASSLGGVEQPQHF,TRBV27,TRBJ1-5,-,few
TGCGCCAGCAGCTTGGCCGGGGGAGAGAACTACGAGCAGTACTTC,CASSLAGGENYEQYF,TRBV5-1,TRBJ2-7,-,many
TGTGCCAGCAGCCAAGATCCCGGGACAGGGGGTTCAGCTTTCTTT,CASSQDPGTGGSAFF,TRBV3-1,TRBJ1-1,TRBD1,-
TGCGCCAGCAGCTTAACCGGGACAGGGGAACGAGAGACCCAGTACTTC,CASSLTGTGERETQYF,TRBV5-1,TRBJ2-5,TRBD1,many
TGTGCCAGCAGTTTTAGGGGGAGGGTCCACGAGCAGTACTTC,CASSFRGRVHEQYF,TRBV28,TRBJ2-7,-,many
TGTGCCAGCAGCCGGGCTAGCGGGAGGTACGAGCAGTACTTC,CASSRASGRYEQYF,TRBV3-1,TRBJ2-7,TRBD2,-
TGTGCCAGCAGCCATGGACAGGGGGCGCGAGGTGAAAAACTGTTTTTT,CASSHGQGARGEKLFF,TRBV3-1,TRBJ1-4,TRBD1,many
TGTGCCAGCAGTTTTCCGTTGAACTATGGCTACACCTTC,CASSFPLNYGYTF,TRBV12-3/TRBV12-4,TRBJ1-2,-,many
TGTGCCAGCATCTCCGGGTCACCCACCGGGGAGCTGTTTTTT,CASISGSPTGELFF,TRBV12-3/TRBV12-4,TRBJ2-2,-,-
TGCGCCAGCAGTTTGTGGGAGCAGGGAGATACGCAGTATTTT,CASSLWEQGDTQYF,TRBV5-1,TRBJ2-3,-,many
TGCAGTGCTTATGGCGGGGGATATAGCAATCAGCCCCAGCATTTT,CSAYGGGYSNQPQHF,TRBV20-1,TRBJ1-5,-,many